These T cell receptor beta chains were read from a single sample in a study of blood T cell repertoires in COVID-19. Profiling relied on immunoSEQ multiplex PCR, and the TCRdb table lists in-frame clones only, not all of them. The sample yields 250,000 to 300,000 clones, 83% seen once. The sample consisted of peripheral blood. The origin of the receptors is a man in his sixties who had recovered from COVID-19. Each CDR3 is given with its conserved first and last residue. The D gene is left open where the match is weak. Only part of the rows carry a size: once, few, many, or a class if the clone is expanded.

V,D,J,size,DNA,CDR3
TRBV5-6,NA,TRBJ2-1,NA,TGTGCCAGCAGCTTGGCACGGTCCAAGTTCTTC,CASSLARSKFF
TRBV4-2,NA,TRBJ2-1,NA,TGTGCCAGCAGCCAAGATCTTACGGTCTCCTACAATGAGCAGTTCTTC,CASSQDLTVSYNEQFF
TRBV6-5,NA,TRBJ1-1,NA,TGTGCCAGCAGTTTGGTCCAGGGGTCCGGCACTGAAGCTTTCTTT,CASSLVQGSGTEAFF
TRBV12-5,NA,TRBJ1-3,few,TGTGCTACCAGGGGCTCTGGAAACACCATATATTTT,CATRGSGNTIYF
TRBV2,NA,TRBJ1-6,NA,TGTGCCAGCACTAATGATGGCTCCTATAATTCACCCCTCCACTTT,CASTNDGSYNSPLHF
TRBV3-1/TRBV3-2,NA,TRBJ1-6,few,TGTGCCAGCAGCCAAGGGAAGGGGCCCAATTCACCCCTCCACTTT,CASSQGKGPNSPLHF
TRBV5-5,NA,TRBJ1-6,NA,TGTGCCAGCAGCTTGGTGCAGGTCGGATCACCCCTCCACTTT,CASSLVQVGSPLHF
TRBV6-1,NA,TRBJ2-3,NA,TGTGCCAGCAGTGAACTCCAGCGGCCTACGCAGTATTTT,CASSELQRPTQYF
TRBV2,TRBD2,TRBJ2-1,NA,TGTGCCTCCGGGGGGGGACTAGCGGGAGTTGAGCAGTTCTTC,CASGGGLAGVEQFF
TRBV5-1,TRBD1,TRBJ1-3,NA,TGCGCCAGCAGCTTGACAGGGGGTGGAGGAGGAAACACCATATATTTT,CASSLTGGGGGNTIYF
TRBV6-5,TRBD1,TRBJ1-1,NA,TGTGCCAGCAATACAGGGGGCTGGCTGAACACTGAAGCTTTCTTT,CASNTGGWLNTEAFF
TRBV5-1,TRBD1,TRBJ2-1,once,TGCGCCAGCAGCAACACAGGGGACACCAATGAGCAGTTCTTC,CASSNTGDTNEQFF
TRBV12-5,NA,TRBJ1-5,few,TGTGCTAGTGGTTTGGTTCCGGGGGAGAGCAATCAGCCCCAGCATTTT,CASGLVPGESNQPQHF
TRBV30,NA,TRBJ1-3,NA,TGTGCCTGGAGTGCGAGGGCGTTGACGAGCTCTGGAAACACCATATATTTT,CAWSARALTSSGNTIYF
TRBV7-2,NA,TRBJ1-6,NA,TGTGCCAGCAGCCCGGGATCGACGGTTAATTCACCCCTCCACTTT,CASSPGSTVNSPLHF
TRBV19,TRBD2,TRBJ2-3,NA,TGTGCCACACGACTAGCGCACACTAGCACAGATACGCAGTATTTT,CATRLAHTSTDTQYF
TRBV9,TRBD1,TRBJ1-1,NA,TGTGCCAGCAGCTCAACCGGGACAGGGATAGAGGCAGCTTTCTTT,CASSSTGTGIEAAFF
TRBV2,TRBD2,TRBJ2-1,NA,TGTGCCAGCAGGGAGCCGGGACTAGCGGGGGGGGATGAGCAGTTCTTC,CASREPGLAGGDEQFF
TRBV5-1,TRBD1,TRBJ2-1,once,TGCGCCAGCAGCCTAGGGACAGTTGGGTACAATGAGCAGTTCTTC,CASSLGTVGYNEQFF
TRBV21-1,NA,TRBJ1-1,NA,TGTGCCAGCGGAAAAAAAGGGGGCAGGGGGTGGTTTGAAGCTTTCTTT,CASGKKGGRGWFEAFF
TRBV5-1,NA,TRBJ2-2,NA,TGCGCCTCGACAGGTTCGAACACCGGGGAGCTGTTTTTT,CASTGSNTGELFF
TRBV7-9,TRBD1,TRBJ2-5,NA,TGTGCCAGCAGCCTGGACAGGTTAGGAGAGACCCAGTACTTC,CASSLDRLGETQYF
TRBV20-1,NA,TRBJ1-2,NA,TGCAGTACGGGAACATTTGACCACTACACCTTC,CSTGTFDHYTF
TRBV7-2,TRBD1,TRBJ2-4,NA,TGTGCCAGCAGCTTATCGTCCGGGACAGGGGAAAACATTCAGTACTTC,CASSLSSGTGENIQYF
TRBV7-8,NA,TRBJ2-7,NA,TGTGCCAGCAGCTTGGACTTCTACGAGCAGTACTTC,CASSLDFYEQYF
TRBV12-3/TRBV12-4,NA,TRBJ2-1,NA,TGTGCCAGCAGCGCACAGGGATACAATGAGCAGTTCTTC,CASSAQGYNEQFF
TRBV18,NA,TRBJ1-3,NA,TGTGCCAGCTCACCTTCGGGGGCTGGAAACACCATATATTTT,CASSPSGAGNTIYF
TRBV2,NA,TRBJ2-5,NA,TGTGCCAGCAGCGAACAGGGAGGCCAAGAGACCCAGTACTTC,CASSEQGGQETQYF
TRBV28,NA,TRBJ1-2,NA,TGTGCCAGCAGTTCATCGGGGGGGAAAGGCTACACCTTC,CASSSSGGKGYTF
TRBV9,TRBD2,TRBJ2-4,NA,TGTGCCAGCAGCGCCCCGGGACTAGCGGGGAGGGACATTCAGTACTTC,CASSAPGLAGRDIQYF
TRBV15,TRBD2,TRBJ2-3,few,TGTGCCACCAGCAGGACTAGCGGGTTAGATACGCAGTATTTT,CATSRTSGLDTQYF
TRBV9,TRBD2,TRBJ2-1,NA,TGTGCCAGCAGCTCTCGGACTAGGAGCTCCTACAATGAGCAGTTCTTC,CASSSRTRSSYNEQFF
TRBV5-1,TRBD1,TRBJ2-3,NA,TGCGCCAGCAATAGACAGGGCTACACAGATACGCAGTATTTT,CASNRQGYTDTQYF